This TCR beta chain was sequenced for a study of cytomegalovirus exposure and HLA in healthy donors (TCRdb year 2017). For the wider study: An earlier analysis of about 560 of the donors reported 276 Gb of sequence data and 117 million unique TCR beta sequences obtained from around 190 million T cells. On average, 235,054 unique TCR beta nucleotide sequences were sequenced per donor among 398 genotyped donors of the cohort, with roughly 20% of those sequences being non-productive. HLA typing covered class I and class II loci at four-digit resolution. The number of donors typed differed by locus, with roughly 629-640 for A, B, C, DRB1 and DQB1, roughly 520 for DQA1, over 600 for DPA1, and approximately 470 for DPB1. Of the roughly 400 genotyped donors, 65% to 90% fell in the genetic ancestry cluster associated with self-reported Caucasian donors. Donor age, sex, ethnicity and CMV serostatus were collected together with the repertoire data. High-throughput TCR immunosequencing, statistical association of individual TCRs with disease status, and machine learning were combined to predict cytomegalovirus infection status. Several DR-DQ haplotypes were treated as single units for association and clustering because of strong linkage in the cohort. Along with the approximately 600-subject first cohort, a separate validation cohort of over 90 different subjects was used. Genome-wide SNP genotypes for about 55% of the roughly 670 donors were used in a later genetic analysis, which treated that subset as a discovery cohort. The T cell repertoires of roughly 660 subjects were profiled by immunosequencing and related to cytomegalovirus serostatus. A later analysis re-analyzed previously published TCR beta repertoires from roughly 630 donors and added high-resolution HLA genotyping to study TCR occurrence patterns. All discovery cohort repertoires had been generated using a single sequencing platform. An earlier analysis of around 540 of the donors applied high-throughput TCR beta sequencing to assess whether each TCR beta V gene segment acted as functional or pseudogenic. Roughly 300 gigabases of sequencing data and approximately 91 million unique TCR sequences made up an early release that covered over 550 HLA-typed donors. The study aimed to test whether signatures of past pathogen exposure could be identified by cataloging public T cell receptors. In the later analysis, no new phenotypic data were used to find candidate immune exposures; instead, reliance was placed on TCR beta sequences and their occurrence across donors. Study-level results and caveats: While some public TCRs were present in many individuals, most TCR sequences turned up only very rarely across donors. A few of the identified cytomegalovirus-associated TCR beta chains were confirmed in vitro to be specific for cytomegalovirus antigens. Correlated functional status among segregating V segments might be attributable to linkage disequilibrium, but an unknown experimental factor could not be ruled out. Some IMGT-functional V segments, including TRBV6-2 and TRBV6-3, could not be distinguished by the 87-base-pair reads and were therefore excluded. In a later analysis, around 17,000 TCR beta sequences were associated with specific HLA alleles at a false discovery rate of 0.05. Assigning TCR associations to individual alleles was difficult when HLA alleles, especially DR and DQ, strongly co-occurred. In a later analysis, HLA-associated TCR beta chains were found to be more clonally expanded and to have lower generation probabilities than equally common non-associated chains. The study listed 164 TCR beta chains as associated with cytomegalovirus. According to a later analysis, TCR association rates differed among HLA loci, with DRB1 alleles showing the most associated TCRs and HLA-C alleles showing the fewest. Only TCR beta chains were sequenced in this cohort, and the absence of alpha or paired-chain data limited detectable features. Sequencing depth was assumed to be roughly uniform across donors in the presence/absence analyses, though that assumption may not hold. V-gene and J-gene trimming of TCR beta chains was associated with a missense DCLRE1C variant in a later genetic analysis, and the association was replicated in an independent cohort. An earlier analysis of 450 to 750 of the donors showed that most TCR beta V segments appeared in productive rearrangements either about 87% or about 30% of the time, which broadly matched IMGT annotations. Because counts were too low, fewer than 20 rarely observed V segments, including chromosome 9 orphons, were excluded from the earlier analysis of 587 of the donors. Most CMV-associated TCR beta chains appeared to be HLA-restricted in a later analysis, and the HLA associations seemed to be driven largely by CMV exposure. A further reported finding was that TCR beta sequences accurately predicted the HLA-A and HLA-B alleles for most subjects in the first cohort. For the cohort, immune exposure information was limited to CMV serostatus. A later genetic analysis reported fewer N-insertions in productive TCRs among donors in an Asian-associated ancestry cluster than the roughly 640-donor mean. HLA typing was unavailable for some donors at each locus, so association tests used only the typed subset. The classifier was reported to diagnose cytomegalovirus status with high specificity and sensitivity in both the original cohort and the validation cohort. A cluster of highly shared sequence variants was judged likely to represent a technical artifact of the sequencing pipeline. A later analysis reported that several top co-occurrence clusters appeared linked to parvovirus B19, influenza, CMV and Epstein-Barr virus. The authors suggested that the approach could potentially be extended to other disease states and immunological phenotypes.

The cohort was made up of 500 to 850 healthy bone marrow donors. At the time of sampling, all cohort members were nominally healthy, though unrecorded immune exposures were likely present. The donor was CMV seropositive and belonged to the group of 250 to 300 seropositive cohort members. A peripheral blood sample was provided by each donor, and peripheral blood mononuclear cells were used for TCR beta sequencing. Genomic DNA was extracted from the blood cell samples with the Qiagen DNeasy Blood Extraction Kit. CDR1 and CDR2 are read off the germline V gene as MNHNS and SASEGT. The V and J ends are trimmed by 0 bases and 4 bases, leaving 6 bases between them. The CDR3 numbers 13 residues from cysteine through phenylalanine. The DNA shown is the 39-base CDR3, in frame from base 1. Concerning this clone: There is no known antigen for this receptor.

Libraries were prepared through the immunoSEQ multiplex PCR assay. For the multiplex PCR, a mixture combining 60 forward primers for TCR Vbeta segments and 13 reverse primers for TCR Jbeta segments was used. The CDR3 region of rearranged TCR beta genes was amplified from genomic DNA with a multiplex PCR assay. Amplified TCR beta libraries were sequenced as 87-base-pair reads on the Illumina HiSeq System. In the authors' own workflow: A later analysis counted approximately 76 million unique TCR beta chains across the 550 to 800 repertoires, and some 11 million of these chains were shared by at least two donors. Raw reads were error-corrected and collapsed into unique sequences by a nearest-neighbor algorithm in which closely related sequences were merged to remove PCR and sequencing errors. To assign V, D and J gene segments, CDR3 sequences were aligned to IMGT reference sequences. For a sequence to be retained, a match of at least six nucleotides was required to both a V gene segment and a J gene segment. Rearrangements were classified as productive when the CDR3 lacked stop codons and remained in frame with V and J, and all other rearrangements were classified as non-productive. CDR3 was defined according to IMGT convention as the region running from the second conserved V-encoded cysteine to the conserved J-encoded phenylalanine. The earlier analysis of about 640 of the donors excluded any sequence lacking an unambiguous match to a single V gene segment. In an earlier analysis of approximately 500 of the donors, a V segment was called functional when productive rearrangements were above 56.7%, and segregating when the standard deviation between donors exceeded 5%. To diagnose cytomegalovirus status from the catalog of TCR beta chain sequences, a statistical classification framework was built. In a later analysis, TCR nucleotide sequences were compared against IMGT/GENE-DB human TR gene sequences so that V and J genes could be assigned. Using the TCRdist pipeline, a later analysis assigned CDR3 sequences along with most-parsimonious VDJ recombination scenarios. In a later analysis, each TCR beta chain was defined by its CDR3 amino acid sequence together with its V-gene family, and reads lacking a unique V-gene family were excluded. To address suspected cross-contamination and a sequencing artifact, a later analysis removed 592 highly shared, low-generation-probability nucleotide sequences. For each public chain, a later analysis derived a clonal expansion index from normalized ranks of inferred template counts within each repertoire. In a later analysis, generation probabilities were computed with a VDJ recombination model fitted to out-of-frame rearrangements, and the resulting probabilities were checked against IGoR. Hypergeometric tests were used in a later analysis to score TCR-TCR, TCR-HLA and TCR-CMV co-occurrence, with a repertoire-size bias correction applied to the TCR pairs. In a later analysis, false discovery rates were estimated by permuting HLA or CMV assignments 20 times. In a later analysis, co-occurring TCRs were grouped using DBSCAN, and TCRdist sequence similarity was added for clustering within HLA-allele-positive subsets. Co-occurrence clustering excluded repertoires with fewer than 30,000 or more than 120,000 public chains, plus five with anomalous nucleotide sharing. In its TCRdb copy, this immuneACCESS table keeps in-frame sequences only and misses some clones. Where compared with another copy, unresolved V genes explain less than half of these, and the others have no known cause. V, J and clone size are those of that table, while D and trimming were read from the DNA. This specimen's table enumerates around 75,000 clones. The top ten hold roughly 13% of the sample.

This sequence uses TRBV6-1 and TRBJ1-2; no D gene is confidently identified. The TCR comes from a man between 45 and 60 years old in good health and CMV-seropositive. Input material: PBMCs. The CDR3: CASSEAGSYGYTF. The nucleotide sequence reads TGTGCCAGCAGTGAAGCTGGCAGCTATGGCTACACCTTC.